This T cell receptor beta chain was profiled in a study of blood T cell repertoires in COVID-19. Here immunoSEQ multiplex PCR was the method, and the copy in TCRdb shows in-frame clones only, minus some. The sample shows around 71,000 clones, about 83% of them seen only once. CDR1 and CDR2 (germline): SGHRS, YFSETQ. V was clipped by 4 bases and J by 5 bases; unmatched bases: 7. The length of the CDR3 is 14 residues. The sample was peripheral blood. This TCR was sampled from a man aged 30-40 years with COVID-19, enrolled during active disease. This rearrangement joins TRBV5-1 to TRBJ1-1; TRBD1 matches at 8 bases. CDR3 in amino acids: CASSTTGVGTEAFF. The CDR3 region has the DNA TGCGCCAGCAGCACGACAGGGGTTGGAACTGAAGCTTTCTTT.